This TCR beta chain was sequenced during a study of CD4 T cells in relation to SARS-CoV-2 and coronaviruses. This clone was picked up a small number of times. Its target is not known. J lost 7 bases, V lost 3 bases, and 6 bases had no gene match. This CDR3 contains 14 residues. Germline V CDR1 and CDR2: GTSNPN, SVGIG (reference sequence). Deep TCR-beta sequencing used DNA from uncultured naive and memory CD4+ T cells. Produced via immunoSEQ multiplex PCR; TCRdb's table is partial and in-frame only. The sample has approximately 59,000 clones, about 89% seen once. Unexposed donor CD4+ T cells date from about 2010-2019, before the COVID-19 pandemic. Naive and memory CD4+ T cells came from enriched cryopreserved PBMCs. Points from the study as a whole: The assay detects memory recall responses, not culture-primed primary responses. About 65% of donors had memory CD4+ clonotypes crossrecognizing SARS-CoV-2 and common cold coronavirus spike.

This sequence joins TRBV30 and TRBJ1-6; 7 bases are shared with TRBD1. This clonotype originated in a human donor in good health. Sequencing used memory CD4+ T cells from PBMCs. As DNA, the CDR3 is TGTGCCTGGAGGCCCGGGACAGACAATTCACCCCTCCACTTT. Translation: CAWRPGTDNSPLHF.